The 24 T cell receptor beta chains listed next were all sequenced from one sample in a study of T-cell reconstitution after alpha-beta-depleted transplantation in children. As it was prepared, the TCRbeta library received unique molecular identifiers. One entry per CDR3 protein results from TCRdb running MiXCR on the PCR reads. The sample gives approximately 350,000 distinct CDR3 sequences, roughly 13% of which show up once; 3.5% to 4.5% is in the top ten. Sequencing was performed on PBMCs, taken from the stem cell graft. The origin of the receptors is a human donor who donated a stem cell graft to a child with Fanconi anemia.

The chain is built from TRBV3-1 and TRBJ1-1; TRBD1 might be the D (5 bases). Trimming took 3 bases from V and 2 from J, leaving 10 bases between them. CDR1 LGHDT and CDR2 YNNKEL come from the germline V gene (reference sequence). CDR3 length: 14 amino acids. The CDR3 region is CASSHRDGNTEAFF. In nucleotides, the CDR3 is TGTGCCAGCAGCCACAGGGACGGTAACACTGAAGCTTTCTTT.

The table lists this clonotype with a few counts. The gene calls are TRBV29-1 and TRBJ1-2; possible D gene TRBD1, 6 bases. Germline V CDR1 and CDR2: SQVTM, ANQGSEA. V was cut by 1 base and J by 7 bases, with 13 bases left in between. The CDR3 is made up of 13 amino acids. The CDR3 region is CSVEGRGLFGYTF. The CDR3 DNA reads TGCAGCGTTGAAGGCAGGGGTTTATTTGGCTACACCTTC.

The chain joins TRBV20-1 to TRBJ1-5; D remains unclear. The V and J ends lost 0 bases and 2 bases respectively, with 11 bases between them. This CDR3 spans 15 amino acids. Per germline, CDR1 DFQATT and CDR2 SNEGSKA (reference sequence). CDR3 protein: CSAREGDGRNQPQHF. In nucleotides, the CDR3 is TGCAGTGCTAGAGAGGGCGACGGACGCAATCAGCCCCAGCATTTT.

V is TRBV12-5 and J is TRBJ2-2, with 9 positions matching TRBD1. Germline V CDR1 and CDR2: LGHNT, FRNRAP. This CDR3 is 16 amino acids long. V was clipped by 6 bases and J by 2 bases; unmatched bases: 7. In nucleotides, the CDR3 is TGTGCTAGTGGGCCGGGACAGGGAATCAACACCGGGGAGCTGTTTTTT. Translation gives CASGPGQGINTGELFF.

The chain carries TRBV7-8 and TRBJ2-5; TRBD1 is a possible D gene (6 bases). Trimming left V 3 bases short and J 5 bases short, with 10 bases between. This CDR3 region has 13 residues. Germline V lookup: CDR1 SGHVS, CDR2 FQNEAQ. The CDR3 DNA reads TGTGCCAGCAGCTTTTTGAGGGGGGAGACCCAGTACTTC. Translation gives CASSFLRGETQYF.

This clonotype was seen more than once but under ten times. The CDR3 nucleotides are TGCGCCAGCAGCCAACAAGCGTGGGAGACCCAGTACTTC. It translates to CASSQQAWETQYF. V usage is TRBV5-1 and J usage is TRBJ2-5, with D unresolved. Germline-derived CDR1 and CDR2 are SGHRS and YFSETQ. Trimming stripped 4 bases from V and 5 bases from J, with 12 bases between. The CDR3 sequence is 13 residues long. Based on the CDR3 plus reference TRBV5-1 and TRBJ2-5, the full variable domain is KAGVTQTPRYLIKTRGQQVTLSCSPISGHRSVSWYQQTPGQGLQFLFEYFSETQRNKGNFPGRFSGRQFSNSRSEMNVSTLELGDSALYLCASSQQAWETQYFGPGTRLLVL.

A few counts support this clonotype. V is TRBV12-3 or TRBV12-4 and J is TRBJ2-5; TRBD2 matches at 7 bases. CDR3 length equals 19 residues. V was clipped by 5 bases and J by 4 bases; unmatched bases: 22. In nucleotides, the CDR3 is TGTGCCAGCAGTACTTCCCTGGGACTACCACTCCACCTGTTAGAGACCCAGTACTTC. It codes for CASSTSLGLPLHLLETQYF.

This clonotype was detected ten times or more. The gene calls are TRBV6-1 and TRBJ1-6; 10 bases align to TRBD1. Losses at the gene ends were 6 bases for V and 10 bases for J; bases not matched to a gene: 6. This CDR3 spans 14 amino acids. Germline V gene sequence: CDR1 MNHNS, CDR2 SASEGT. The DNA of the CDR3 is TGTGCCAGCAGCCTCGGGACAGGGGACTCACCCCTCCACTTT. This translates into CASSLGTGDSPLHF.

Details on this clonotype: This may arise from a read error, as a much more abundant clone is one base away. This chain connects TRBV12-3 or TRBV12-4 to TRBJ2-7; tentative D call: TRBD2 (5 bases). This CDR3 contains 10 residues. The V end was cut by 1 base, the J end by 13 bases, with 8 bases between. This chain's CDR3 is CASSLGEGYF. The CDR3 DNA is TGTGCCAGCAGTTTAGGCGAGGGCTACTTC.

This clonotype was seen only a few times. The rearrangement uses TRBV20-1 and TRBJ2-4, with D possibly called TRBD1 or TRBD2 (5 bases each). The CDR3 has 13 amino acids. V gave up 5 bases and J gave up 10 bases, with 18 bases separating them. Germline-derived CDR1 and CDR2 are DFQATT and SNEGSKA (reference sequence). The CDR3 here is CSAGSEGLNIQYF. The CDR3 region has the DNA TGCAGTGCTGGGTCTGAGGGGCTTAATATTCAGTACTTC.

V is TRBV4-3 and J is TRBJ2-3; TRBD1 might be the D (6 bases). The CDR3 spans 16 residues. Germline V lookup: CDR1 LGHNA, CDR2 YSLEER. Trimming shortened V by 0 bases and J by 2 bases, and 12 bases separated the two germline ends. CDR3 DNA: TGCGCCAGCAGCCAAGATTGGGACACTTTCACAGATACGCAGTATTTT. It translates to CASSQDWDTFTDTQYF.

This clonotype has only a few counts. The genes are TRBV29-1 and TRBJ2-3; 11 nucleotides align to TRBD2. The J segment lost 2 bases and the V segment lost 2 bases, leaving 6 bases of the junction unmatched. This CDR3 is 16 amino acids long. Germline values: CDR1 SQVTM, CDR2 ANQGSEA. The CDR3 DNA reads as TGCAGCGTTGAATCCACTAGCGGGGGCCTCACAGATACGCAGTATTTT. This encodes CSVESTSGGLTDTQYF.

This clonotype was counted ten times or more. This CDR3 is CASTPDGPYNSPLHF. Here the CDR3 DNA reads TGCGCCAGCACCCCGGACGGCCCTTATAATTCACCCCTCCACTTT. J is TRBJ1-6 and V is TRBV5-1; D unclear. The CDR3 spans 15 residues. From germline, CDR1 is SGHRS and CDR2 YFSETQ. The ends were cut back, 6 bases at V and 4 bases at J, with 14 bases in the middle.

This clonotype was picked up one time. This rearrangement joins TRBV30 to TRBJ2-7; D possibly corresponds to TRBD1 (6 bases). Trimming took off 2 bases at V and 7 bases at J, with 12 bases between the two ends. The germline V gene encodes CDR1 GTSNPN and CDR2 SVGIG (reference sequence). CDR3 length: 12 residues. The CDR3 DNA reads TGTGCCTGGAGTCCACCCGACAGGGAGCAGTACTTC. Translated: CAWSPPDREQYF.

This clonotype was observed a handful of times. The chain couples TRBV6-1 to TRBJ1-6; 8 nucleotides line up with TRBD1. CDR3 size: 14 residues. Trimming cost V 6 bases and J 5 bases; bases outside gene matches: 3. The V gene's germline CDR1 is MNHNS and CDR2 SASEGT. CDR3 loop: CASRTGGDNSPLHF. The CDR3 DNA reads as TGTGCCAGCAGAACAGGGGGAGATAATTCACCCCTCCACTTT.

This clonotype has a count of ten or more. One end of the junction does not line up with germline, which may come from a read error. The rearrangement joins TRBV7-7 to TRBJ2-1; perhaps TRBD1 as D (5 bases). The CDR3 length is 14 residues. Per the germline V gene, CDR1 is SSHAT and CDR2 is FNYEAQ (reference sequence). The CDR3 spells CASSLLQDGNEQFF. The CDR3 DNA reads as TGTGCTAGCAGCTTATTACAGGATGGCAATGAGCAGTTCTTC.

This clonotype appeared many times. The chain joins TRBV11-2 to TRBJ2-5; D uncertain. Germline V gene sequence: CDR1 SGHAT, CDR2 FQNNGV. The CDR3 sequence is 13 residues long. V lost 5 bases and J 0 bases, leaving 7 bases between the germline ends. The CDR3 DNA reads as TGTGCCAGCAGCCTCGGGTACCAAGAGACCCAGTACTTC. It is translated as CASSLGYQETQYF.

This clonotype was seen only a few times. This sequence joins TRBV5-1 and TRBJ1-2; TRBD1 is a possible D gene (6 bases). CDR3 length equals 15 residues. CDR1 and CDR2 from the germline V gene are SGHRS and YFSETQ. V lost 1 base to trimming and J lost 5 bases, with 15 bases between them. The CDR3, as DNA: TGCGCCAGCAGCTTGTCCTCCGGGCAGGGGTATGGCTACACCTTC. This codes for CASSLSSGQGYGYTF.

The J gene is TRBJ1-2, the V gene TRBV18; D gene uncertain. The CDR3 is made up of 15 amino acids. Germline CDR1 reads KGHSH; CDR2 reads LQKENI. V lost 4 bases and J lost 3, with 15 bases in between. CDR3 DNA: TGTGCCAGCTCACTTGAAAGTGCCATGGACTATGGCTACACCTTC. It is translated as CASSLESAMDYGYTF.

CDR3 nucleotide sequence: TGTGCCAGCAGCCGGCGGGTGACCCAGTACTTC. Translated: CASSRRVTQYF. The chain carries TRBV7-2 and TRBJ2-5; D is perhaps TRBD2 (5 bases). Germline CDR1 is SGHTA and CDR2 is FQGNSA. The CDR3 sequence is 11 residues long. The V end was cut by 5 bases, the J end by 7 bases, with 8 bases between.

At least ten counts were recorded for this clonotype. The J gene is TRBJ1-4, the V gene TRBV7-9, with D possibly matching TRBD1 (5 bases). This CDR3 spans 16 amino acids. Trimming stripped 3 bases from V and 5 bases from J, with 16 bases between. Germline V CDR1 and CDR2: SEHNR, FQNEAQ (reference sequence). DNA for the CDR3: TGTGCCAGCAGCTTCAGCGATGAGGGGCTCAATGAAAAACTGTTTTTT. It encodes CASSFSDEGLNEKLFF.

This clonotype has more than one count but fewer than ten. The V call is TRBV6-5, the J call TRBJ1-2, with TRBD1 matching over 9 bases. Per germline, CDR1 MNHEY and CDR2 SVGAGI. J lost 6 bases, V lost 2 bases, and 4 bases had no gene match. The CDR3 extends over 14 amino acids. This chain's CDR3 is CASSYHRGRDGYTF. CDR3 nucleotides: TGTGCCAGCAGTTACCACAGGGGGCGGGATGGCTACACCTTC.

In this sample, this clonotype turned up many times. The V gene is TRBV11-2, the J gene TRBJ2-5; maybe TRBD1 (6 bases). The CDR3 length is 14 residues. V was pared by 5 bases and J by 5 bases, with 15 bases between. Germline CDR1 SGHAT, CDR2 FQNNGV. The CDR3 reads CASSHEQGLETQYF. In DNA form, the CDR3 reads TGTGCCAGCAGCCACGAACAGGGATTGGAGACCCAGTACTTC.

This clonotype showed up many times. In nucleotides, the CDR3 is TGTGCCAGCACCGCTCAAGGGCCAGCCGGGGAGCTGTTTTTT. Residues: CASTAQGPAGELFF. The chain is built from TRBV6-5 and TRBJ2-2; D not certain. Trimming shortened V by 7 bases and J by 6 bases, and 15 bases separated the two germline ends. CDR1 is MNHEY, CDR2 SVGAGI, per germline. The length of the CDR3 is 14 residues.